These 6 T cell receptor beta chains came from one sample sequenced in a study of monozygotic twins with cystic fibrosis. Only in-frame clones appear in the TCRdb table, and some are missing; sequencing was by immunoSEQ multiplex PCR. The sample records thousands of clones, about 93% being singletons. What was sequenced was blood. These receptors all stem from a boy between 2 and 10 years old with cystic fibrosis.

V is TRBV29-1 and J is TRBJ1-1, with D possibly being TRBD1 (5 bases). The CDR3 totals 12 residues. Germline CDR1 reads SQVTM; CDR2 reads ANQGSEA. V was shortened by 7 bases and J by 4 bases, with 13 bases between the two germline ends. The CDR3 sequence is CSALGVGTEAFF. DNA for the CDR3: TGCAGCGCCCTAGGGGTAGGCACTGAAGCTTTCTTT.

The gene calls are TRBV9 and TRBJ1-6; 9 bases align to TRBD1. V lost 7 bases, J lost 7 bases, and 6 bases stayed unmatched. Germline V gene sequence: CDR1 SGDLS, CDR2 YYNGEE. The CDR3 loop spans 14 amino acids. Here the CDR3 reads CASSTGTGNSPLHF. For the CDR3, the DNA is TGTGCCAGCTCAACCGGGACAGGGAATTCACCCCTCCACTTT.

This chain uses TRBV5-4 with TRBJ2-5; D is unclear. CDR3 length: 11 amino acids. Germline V gene sequence: CDR1 SGHNT, CDR2 YYREEE (reference sequence). V lost 0 bases and J 3 bases, leaving 0 bases between the germline ends. This CDR3 reads CASSLEETQYF. CDR3 bases: TGTGCCAGCAGCTTGGAAGAGACCCAGTACTTC.

This chain uses TRBV11-2 with TRBJ2-5; D is possibly TRBD1 (7 bases). CDR1 is SGHAT and CDR2 is FQNNGV in the germline V gene. Trimming stripped 7 bases from V and 5 bases from J, with 20 bases between. This CDR3 is 15 amino acids long. CDR3 in amino acids: CASTIADREVETQYF. CDR3 bases: TGTGCCAGCACCATCGCTGACAGGGAGGTGGAGACCCAGTACTTC.

The chain carries TRBV2 and TRBJ1-3; TRBD1 is a possible D gene (5 bases). Per germline, CDR1 SNHLY and CDR2 FYNNEI. Trimming took off 4 bases at V and 0 bases at J, with 13 bases between the two ends. CDR3 length: 16 amino acids. This CDR3 is CASSVRGRNSGNTIYF. The CDR3 nucleotides read TGTGCCAGCAGTGTCCGGGGACGGAACTCTGGAAACACCATATATTTT.

This chain links TRBV18 with TRBJ2-5; D is unclear. Germline V lookup: CDR1 KGHSH, CDR2 LQKENI. This CDR3 has 14 amino acids. V lost 0 bases and J 2 bases, leaving 7 bases between the germline ends. The CDR3 sequence: CASSPPDEQETQYF. The CDR3 coding sequence is TGTGCCAGCTCACCACCGGACGAGCAAGAGACCCAGTACTTC.